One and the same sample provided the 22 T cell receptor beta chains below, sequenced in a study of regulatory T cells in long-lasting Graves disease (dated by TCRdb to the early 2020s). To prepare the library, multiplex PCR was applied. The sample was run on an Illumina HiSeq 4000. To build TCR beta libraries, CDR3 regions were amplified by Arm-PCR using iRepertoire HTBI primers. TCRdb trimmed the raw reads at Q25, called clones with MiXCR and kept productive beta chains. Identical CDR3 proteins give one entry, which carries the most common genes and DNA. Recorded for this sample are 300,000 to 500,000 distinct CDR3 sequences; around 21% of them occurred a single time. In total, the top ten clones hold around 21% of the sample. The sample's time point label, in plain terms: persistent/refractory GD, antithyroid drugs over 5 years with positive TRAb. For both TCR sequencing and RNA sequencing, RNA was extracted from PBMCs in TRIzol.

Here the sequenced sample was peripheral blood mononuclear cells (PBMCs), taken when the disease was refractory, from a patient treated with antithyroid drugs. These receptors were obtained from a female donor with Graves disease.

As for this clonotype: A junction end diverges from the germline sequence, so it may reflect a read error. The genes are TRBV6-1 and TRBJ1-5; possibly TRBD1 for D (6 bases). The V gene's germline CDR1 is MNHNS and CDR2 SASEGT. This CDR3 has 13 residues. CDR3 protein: CVSSRTVDQPQHF. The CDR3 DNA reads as TGTGTCAGCAGCAGGACAGTAGATCAGCCCCAGCATTTT.

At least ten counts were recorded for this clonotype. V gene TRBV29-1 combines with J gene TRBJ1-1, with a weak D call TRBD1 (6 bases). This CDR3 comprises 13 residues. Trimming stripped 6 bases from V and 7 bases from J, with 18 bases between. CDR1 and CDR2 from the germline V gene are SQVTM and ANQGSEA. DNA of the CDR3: TGCAGCGTGCCCGATGGGGGGCGTGTTGAAGCTTTCTTT. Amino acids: CSVPDGGRVEAFF.

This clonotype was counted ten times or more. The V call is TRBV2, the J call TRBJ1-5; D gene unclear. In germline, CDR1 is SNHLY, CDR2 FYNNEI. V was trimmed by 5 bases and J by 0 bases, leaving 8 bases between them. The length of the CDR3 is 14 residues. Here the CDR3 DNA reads TGTGCCAGCAGTTCCGGGATTAGCAATCAGCCCCAGCATTTT. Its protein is CASSSGISNQPQHF.

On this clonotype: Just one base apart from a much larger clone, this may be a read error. In DNA form, the CDR3 reads TGTGTCAGCAGATCCCGACAGCCCACTGAAGCTTTCTTT. Translation: CVSRSRQPTEAFF. J is TRBJ1-1 and V is TRBV6-1, with D possibly TRBD1 on 5 matching bases. The germline V gene encodes CDR1 MNHNS and CDR2 SASEGT. This CDR3 spans 13 amino acids.

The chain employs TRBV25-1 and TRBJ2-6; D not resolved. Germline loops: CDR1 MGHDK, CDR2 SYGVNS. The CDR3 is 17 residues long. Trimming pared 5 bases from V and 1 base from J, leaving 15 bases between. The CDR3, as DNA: TGTGCCAGCAGTCCCTTGGCCGAGGAGTCTGGGGCCAACGTCCTGACTTTC. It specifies CASSPLAEESGANVLTF.

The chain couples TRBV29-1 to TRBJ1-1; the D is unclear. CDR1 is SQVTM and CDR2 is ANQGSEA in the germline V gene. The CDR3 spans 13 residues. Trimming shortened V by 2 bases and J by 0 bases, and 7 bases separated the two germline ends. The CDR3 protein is CSVEKRLNTEAFF. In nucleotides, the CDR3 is TGCAGCGTTGAAAAGCGTTTGAACACTGAAGCTTTCTTT.

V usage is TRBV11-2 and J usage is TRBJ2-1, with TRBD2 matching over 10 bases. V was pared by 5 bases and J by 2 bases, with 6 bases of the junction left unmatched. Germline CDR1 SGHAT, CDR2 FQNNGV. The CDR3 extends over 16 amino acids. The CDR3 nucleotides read TGTGCCAGCAGCCTACAACTAGCGGGGACCTACAATGAGCAGTTCTTC. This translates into CASSLQLAGTYNEQFF. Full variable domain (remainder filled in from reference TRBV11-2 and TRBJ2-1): EAGVAQSPRYKIIEKRQSVAFWCNPISGHATLYWYQQILGQGPKLLIQFQNNGVVDDSQLPKDRFSAERLKGVDSTLKIQPAKLEDSAVYLCASSLQLAGTYNEQFFGPGTRLTVL.

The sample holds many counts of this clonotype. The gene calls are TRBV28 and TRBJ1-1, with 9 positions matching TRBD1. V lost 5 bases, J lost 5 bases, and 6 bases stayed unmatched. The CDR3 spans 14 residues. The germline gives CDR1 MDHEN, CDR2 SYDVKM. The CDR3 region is CASSGQGSVTEAFF. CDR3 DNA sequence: TGTGCCAGCAGTGGACAGGGGTCAGTAACTGAAGCTTTCTTT. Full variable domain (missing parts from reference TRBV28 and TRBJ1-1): DVKVTQSSRYLVKRTGEKVFLECVQDMDHENMFWYRQDPGLGLRLIYFSYDVKMKEKGDIPEGYSVSREKKERFSLILESASTNQTSMYLCASSGQGSVTEAFFGQGTRLTVV.

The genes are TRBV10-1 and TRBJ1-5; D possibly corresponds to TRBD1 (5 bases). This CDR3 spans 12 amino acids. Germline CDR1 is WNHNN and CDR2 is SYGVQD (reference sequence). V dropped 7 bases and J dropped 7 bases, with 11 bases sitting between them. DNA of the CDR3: TGCGCCAGCACCCAACAGGTACAGCCCCAGCATTTT. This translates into CASTQQVQPQHF.

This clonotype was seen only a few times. CDR3 protein: CASTYQGAQEETQYF. The CDR3 DNA is TGTGCCAGCACCTACCAGGGGGCGCAAGAAGAGACCCAGTACTTC. V usage is TRBV12-3 or TRBV12-4 and J usage is TRBJ2-5; 8 nucleotides line up with TRBD1. This CDR3 is 15 amino acids long. V lost 7 bases to trimming and J lost 3 bases; unmatched junction nucleotides: 10.

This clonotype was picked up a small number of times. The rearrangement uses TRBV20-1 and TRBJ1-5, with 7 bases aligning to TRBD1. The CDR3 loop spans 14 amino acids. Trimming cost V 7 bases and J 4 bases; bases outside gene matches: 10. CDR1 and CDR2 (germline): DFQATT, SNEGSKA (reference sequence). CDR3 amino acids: CSVPAKQGNQPQHF. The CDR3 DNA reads TGCAGTGTTCCGGCAAAACAGGGGAATCAGCCCCAGCATTTT.

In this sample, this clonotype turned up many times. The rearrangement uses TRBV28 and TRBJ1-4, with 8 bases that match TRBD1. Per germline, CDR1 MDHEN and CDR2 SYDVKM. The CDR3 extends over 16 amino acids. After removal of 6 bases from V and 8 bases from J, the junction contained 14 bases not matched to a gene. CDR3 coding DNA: TGTGCCAGCAGCTCCCCCGAGGCAGGGGGCGGCGAAAAACTGTTTTTT. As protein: CASSSPEAGGGEKLFF.

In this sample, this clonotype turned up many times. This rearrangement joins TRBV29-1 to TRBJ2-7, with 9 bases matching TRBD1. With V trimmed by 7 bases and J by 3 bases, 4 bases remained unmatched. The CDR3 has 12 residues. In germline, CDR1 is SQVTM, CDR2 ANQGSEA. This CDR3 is CSGLTGGYEQYF. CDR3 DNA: TGCAGCGGACTGACAGGGGGCTACGAGCAGTACTTC.

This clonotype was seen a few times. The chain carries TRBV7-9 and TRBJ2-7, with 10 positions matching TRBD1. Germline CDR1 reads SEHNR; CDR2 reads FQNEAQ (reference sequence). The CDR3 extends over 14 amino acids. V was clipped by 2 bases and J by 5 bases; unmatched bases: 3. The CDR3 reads CASSLTGQGDEQYF. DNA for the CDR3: TGTGCCAGCAGCTTAACAGGACAGGGGGACGAGCAGTACTTC.

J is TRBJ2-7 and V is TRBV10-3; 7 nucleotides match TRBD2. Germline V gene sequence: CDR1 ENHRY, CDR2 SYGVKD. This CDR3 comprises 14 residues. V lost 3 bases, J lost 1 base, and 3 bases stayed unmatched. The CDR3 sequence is CAISEAGQSYEQYF. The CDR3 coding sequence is TGTGCCATCAGTGAAGCGGGGCAGTCCTACGAGCAGTACTTC.

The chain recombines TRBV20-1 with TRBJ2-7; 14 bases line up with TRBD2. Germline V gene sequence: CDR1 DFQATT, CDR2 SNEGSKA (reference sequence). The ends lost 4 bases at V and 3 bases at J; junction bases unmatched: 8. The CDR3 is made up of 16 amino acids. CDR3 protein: CSATGTSGRAVYEQYF. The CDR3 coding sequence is TGCAGTGCTACCGGGACTAGCGGGAGAGCCGTCTACGAGCAGTACTTC.

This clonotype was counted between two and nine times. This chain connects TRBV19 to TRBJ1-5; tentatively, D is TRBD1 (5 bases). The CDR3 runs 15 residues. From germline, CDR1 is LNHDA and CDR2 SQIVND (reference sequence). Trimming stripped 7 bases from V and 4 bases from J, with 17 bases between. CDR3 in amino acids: CASTQLGGGNQPQHF. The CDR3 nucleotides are TGTGCCAGTACCCAACTCGGGGGAGGAAATCAGCCCCAGCATTTT. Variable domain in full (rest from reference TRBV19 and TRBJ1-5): DGGITQSPKYLFRKEGQNVTLSCEQNLNHDAMYWYRQDPGQGLRLIYYSQIVNDFQKGDIAEGYSVSREKKESFPLTVTSAQKNPTAFYLCASTQLGGGNQPQHFGDGTRLSIL.

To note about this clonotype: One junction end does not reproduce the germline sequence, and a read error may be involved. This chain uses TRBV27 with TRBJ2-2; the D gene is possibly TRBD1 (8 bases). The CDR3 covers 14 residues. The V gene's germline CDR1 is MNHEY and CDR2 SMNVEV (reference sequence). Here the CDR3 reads CASRTGVMSGEPFF. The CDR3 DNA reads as TGTGCCAGCAGGACAGGGGTAATGAGCGGGGAGCCGTTTTTT.

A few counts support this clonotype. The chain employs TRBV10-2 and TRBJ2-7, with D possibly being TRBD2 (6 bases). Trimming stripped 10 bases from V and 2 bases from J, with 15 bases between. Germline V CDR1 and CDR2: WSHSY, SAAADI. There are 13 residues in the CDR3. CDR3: CATAGTGPYEQYF. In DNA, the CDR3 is TGCGCCACCGCCGGGACTGGGCCCTACGAGCAGTACTTC.

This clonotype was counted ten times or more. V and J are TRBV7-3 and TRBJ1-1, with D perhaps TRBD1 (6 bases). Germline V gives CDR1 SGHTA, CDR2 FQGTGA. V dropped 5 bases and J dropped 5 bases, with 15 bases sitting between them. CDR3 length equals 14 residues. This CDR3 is CASSTGHKGTEAFF. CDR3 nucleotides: TGTGCCAGCAGCACGGGACATAAAGGGACTGAAGCTTTCTTT.

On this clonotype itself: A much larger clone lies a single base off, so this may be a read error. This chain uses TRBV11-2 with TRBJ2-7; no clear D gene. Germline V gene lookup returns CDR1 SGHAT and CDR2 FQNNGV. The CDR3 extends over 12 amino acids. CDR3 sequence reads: CVSSQGIYEQYF. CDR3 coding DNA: TGTGTCAGCAGCCAAGGTATCTACGAGCAGTACTTC.

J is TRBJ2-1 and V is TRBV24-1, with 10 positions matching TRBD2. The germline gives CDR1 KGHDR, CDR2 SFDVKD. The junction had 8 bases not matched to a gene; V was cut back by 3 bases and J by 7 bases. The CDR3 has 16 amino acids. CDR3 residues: CATSDLTSGNDNEQFF. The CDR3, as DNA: TGTGCCACCAGTGATCTAACTAGCGGGAACGATAATGAGCAGTTCTTC.